Detailed here is one T cell receptor (beta chain). Its cognate antigen is unknown. Second-dose recipients at about 4 or about 12 weeks were treated as one pooled group. This specimen belongs to a study of T cell responses to AZD1222 COVID-19 vaccine. Here immunoSEQ multiplex PCR was the method, and the copy in TCRdb shows in-frame clones only, minus some. The table has 130,000 or so clones, about nine tenths seen once. Study-level results: Seropositivity was recorded at baseline in only a handful of AZD1222 recipients. Donors, mostly white British, included more females; clonal diversity was possibly underestimated.

The starting material was peripheral blood, obtained 28 days after the second AZD1222 dose. The sequence was obtained from an adult who received the AZD1222 COVID-19 vaccine.

CDR3 DNA sequence: TGTGCCAGCAGCTTAATTTCCAGGGGGGAGACCCAGTACTTC. It codes for CASSLISRGETQYF. The chain uses TRBV7-9 and TRBJ2-5; 7 bases match TRBD1. Germline loops: CDR1 SEHNR, CDR2 FQNEAQ (reference sequence). The V segment lost 2 bases and the J segment 5 bases; nucleotides outside the gene matches: 5. This CDR3 spans 14 amino acids.